The text below deals with one TCR beta chain. The record originates from a study of beta chain features in type 1 diabetes. TCRB transcripts that were expressed got sequenced, as all of the isolated RNA had been reverse transcribed. Sequencing was performed with immunoSEQ multiplex PCR; in TCRdb, only in-frame clones are kept and a portion is missing. The data hold nearly 350,000 clones, with 6.5% to 10% observed a single time. V shed 6 bases and J 8 bases; nucleotides not matched to a gene: 6. Germline V gene lookup returns CDR1 SGHNT and CDR2 YYREEE (reference sequence). This CDR3 contains 14 residues.

Sequencing used central memory CD4+ T cells from blood. This chain links TRBV5-4 with TRBJ2-4, with 12 positions matching TRBD1. The clonotype was recovered from a woman aged 18-29 years in good health. The CDR3 loop reads CASTPGQGADIQYF. CDR3 coding DNA: TGTGCCAGCACCCCGGGACAGGGGGCGGACATTCAGTACTTC.